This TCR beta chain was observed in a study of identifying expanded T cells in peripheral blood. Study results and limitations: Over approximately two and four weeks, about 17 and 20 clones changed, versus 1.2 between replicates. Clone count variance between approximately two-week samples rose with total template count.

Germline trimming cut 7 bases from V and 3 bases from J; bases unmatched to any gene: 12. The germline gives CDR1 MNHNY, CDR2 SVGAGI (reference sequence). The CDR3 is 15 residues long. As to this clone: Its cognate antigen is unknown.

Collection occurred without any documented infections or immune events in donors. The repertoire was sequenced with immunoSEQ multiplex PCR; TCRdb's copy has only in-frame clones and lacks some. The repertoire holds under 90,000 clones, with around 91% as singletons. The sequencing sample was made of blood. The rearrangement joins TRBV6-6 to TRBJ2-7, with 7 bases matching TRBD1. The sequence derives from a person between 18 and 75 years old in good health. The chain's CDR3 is CASTKSWDRIYEQYF. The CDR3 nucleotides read TGTGCCAGCACCAAGTCCTGGGACAGAATCTACGAGCAGTACTTC.